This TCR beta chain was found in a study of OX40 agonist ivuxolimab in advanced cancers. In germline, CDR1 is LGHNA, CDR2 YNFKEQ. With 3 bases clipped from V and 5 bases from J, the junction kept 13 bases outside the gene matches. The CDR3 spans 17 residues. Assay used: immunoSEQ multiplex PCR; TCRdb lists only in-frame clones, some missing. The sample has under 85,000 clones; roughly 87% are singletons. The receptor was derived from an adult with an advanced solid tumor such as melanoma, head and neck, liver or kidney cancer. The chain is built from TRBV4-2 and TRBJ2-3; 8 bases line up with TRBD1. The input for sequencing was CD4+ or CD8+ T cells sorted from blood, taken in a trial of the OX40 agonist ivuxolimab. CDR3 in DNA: TGTGCCAGCAGCCAGTCCGGACAGGGCCTGAGGGAAGATACGCAGTATTTT. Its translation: CASSQSGQGLREDTQYF.